This T cell receptor beta chain is from a study of T cell responses to AZD1222 COVID-19 vaccine. General study findings and limits: Only six or seven AZD1222 recipients were seropositive at baseline.

Germline V gives CDR1 MNHEY, CDR2 SVGEGT. V was clipped by 6 bases and J by 7 bases; unmatched bases: 11. CDR3 length: 14 amino acids. TCRdb's table, derived via immunoSEQ multiplex PCR, lists solely in-frame clones and lacks some. This table holds 200,000 to 250,000 clones, around 94% found once. A remark on this clone: Antigen specificity is unknown.

The rearrangement joins TRBV6-2 or TRBV6-3 to TRBJ1-2; 7 bases agree with TRBD1. This receptor was obtained from an adult who received the MenACWY meningococcal vaccine as a control. This specimen was peripheral blood, taken 28 days after the second dose of the MenACWY control vaccine. CDR3 coding DNA: TGTGCCAGCAGCCACGGGACAGATGAAAGTGGCTACACCTTC. Translation gives CASSHGTDESGYTF.